Detailed here is one TCR beta chain. Its antigen is unknown. The data stem from a study of T cell repertoires in cytomegalovirus infection. Study context: CMV epitopes in the study were HLA-C-restricted (recently identified) and HLA-B-restricted (well studied).

Using its own MiXCR run on the reads, TCRdb lists one record per CDR3 protein. The table has 900,000 to 950,000 distinct CDR3 sequences, 25% to 40% seen once. Study observations and caveats: Carriers of CMV plus the relevant HLA were identified by cumulative public TCR beta family frequency.

This clonotype was obtained from a human donor in good health (CMV status not recorded). Some clones in this sample may be carry-over from other donors' samples. Sequenced material: cultured CD8+ T cells from PBMCs, taken from culture after CMV antigen stimulation.

For the CDR3, the DNA is TGCAGCGTTGCAGGGGACAATGAGCAGTTCTTC. This sequence encodes CSVAGDNEQFF. The chain is built from TRBV29-1 and TRBJ2-1; D is perhaps TRBD1 (6 bases). The CDR3 has 11 amino acids. The germline V and J ends were trimmed by 4 bases and 5 bases, with 6 bases remaining between them. Germline V gene data show CDR1 as SQVTM and CDR2 as ANQGSEA.